One TCR beta chain is described in this entry. This clonotype was recorded a few times. Its antigen remains undetermined. Per-base quality was not reported, and no clone a single base away is much larger than it. This record comes from a study of T cell repertoires in cytomegalovirus infection (dated by TCRdb to between 2017 and 2020). Study-level background: Donor HLA type was relevant to the analysis, because carriage of CMV infection together with the matching HLA type was indicated by public TCR beta signatures. Beyond this particular receptor, the publication reports: Carriers of CMV infection plus the relevant HLA type were discriminated by the cumulative frequency of public TCR beta family members in the study cohort and in an independent roughly 320-donor cohort. The ex vivo response was dominated by HLA-C-restricted CMV-specific TCR beta clonotypes, which also provided the single most frequent clonotype in two of eight donors.

The CDR3 holds 13 amino acids from the cysteine to the phenylalanine. The retained sequence is limited to the CDR3, 39 bases, with the frame set at the first base. CDR1 is given as SGHVS and CDR2 as FQNEAQ, both from the germline V gene. The V end gives up 5 bases and the J end 9 bases, leaving 7 bases in the junction not matched to a gene. Sequenced using an Illumina HiSeq 1500. TCRdb applied fastp at Q25 and MiXCR to the public reads, then kept only in-frame beta chains. Each CDR3 protein gets just one entry, which takes the most common genes and DNA from the rows behind it. The sample has around 110,000 distinct CDR3 sequences on record, 10% of them singletons. 31% of the sample comes from the top ten.

The clonotype was recovered from a human donor in good health (CMV status not recorded). Some clones in this sample may be carry-over from other donors' samples. The sequenced material came from PBMCs, sequenced either directly or after in vitro stimulation (not recorded which). The sequence joins TRBV7-8 to TRBJ1-5; the central 7 bases match TRBD1. The CDR3 in this case is CASSRTGGAPQHF. DNA sequence: TGTGCCAGCAGCCGGACAGGTGGGGCGCCCCAGCATTTT.